This T cell receptor (beta chain) was identified in a study of blood T cell repertoires in COVID-19. The wider study: Researchers got acute and convalescent COVID-19 samples from the United States, Italy and Spain.

Assay used: immunoSEQ multiplex PCR; TCRdb lists only in-frame clones, some missing. The sample includes about 68,000 clones, 80% to 90% of them seen just once. V was clipped by 4 bases and J by 5 bases; unmatched bases: 13. This CDR3 has 17 residues. Germline lookup yields CDR1 SGHRS and CDR2 YFSETQ. The sequenced material came from peripheral blood. The chain links TRBV5-1 to TRBJ2-7, with TRBD2 matching 12 bases. The clonotype comes from a man aged 25-40 years with acute or convalescent COVID-19. CDR3 bases: TGCGCCAGCAGCCCCACCTCGACTAGCGGGAGTTCGCACGAGCAGTACTTC. It specifies CASSPTSTSGSSHEQYF. Using reference TRBV5-1 and TRBJ2-7 for the parts outside the CDR3, the full variable domain is KAGVTQTPRYLIKTRGQQVTLSCSPISGHRSVSWYQQTPGQGLQFLFEYFSETQRNKGNFPGRFSGRQFSNSRSEMNVSTLELGDSALYLCASSPTSTSGSSHEQYFGPGTRLTVT.